This TCR beta chain was sequenced in a study of blood T cell repertoires in COVID-19. Losses at the gene ends were 6 bases for V and 4 bases for J; bases not matched to a gene: 3. The germline CDR1 and CDR2 sequences are MRHNA and SNTAGT. The CDR3 loop spans 14 amino acids. Clones were sequenced by immunoSEQ multiplex PCR, and TCRdb holds only the in-frame ones, with some missing. In the table there are more than 25,000 clones, 84% of which are singletons. The clonotype originates from a human donor in a cohort sampled during active COVID-19. What was sequenced was peripheral blood. The rearrangement joins TRBV6-4 to TRBJ2-2; TRBD1 aligns across 9 bases. In nucleotides, the CDR3 is TGTGCCAGCAGGGGGGACAGGGCCACCGGGGAGCTGTTTTTT. This gives the protein CASRGDRATGELFF.